A selection of T cell receptor beta chains follows, all from one sample in a study of blood T cell repertoires in COVID-19. Method: immunoSEQ multiplex PCR; TCRdb's copy keeps in-frame clones and lacks some. Of roughly 380,000 clones in the sample, roughly 90% were seen once. Sequenced material: peripheral blood. The receptors stem from a woman aged 40 to 55 with COVID-19, enrolled during active disease. CDR3s include the opening cysteine and the closing phenylalanine or tryptophan. A D gene is named only where the DNA matches it firmly. Clone size, where shown, is once, few, many, or a class for clones that have expanded.

TRBJ2-7,TRBV6-5,-,-,TGTGCCAGCAGTTACTCCAGGGTGGGTTACGAGCAGTACTTC,CASSYSRVGYEQYF
TRBJ2-1,TRBV19,-,TRBD2,TGTGCCAGTAGGGTTGTCGGGGGGGGTGAGAAGTTCTTC,CASRVVGGGEKFF
TRBJ1-2,TRBV28,-,TRBD1,TGTGCCAGCACGCCAGGGGGCGCGGGCTATGGCTACACCTTC,CASTPGGAGYGYTF
TRBJ2-7,TRBV28,-,-,TGTGCCAGCAGTCAAAGCGATTCTTTACCCCCCTACGAGCAGTACTTC,CASSQSDSLPPYEQYF
TRBJ1-1,TRBV5-1,-,TRBD1,TGCGCCAGCAGCTTGGCCAGTGGGACAGGGGGACGGGGCACTGAAGCTTTCTTT,CASSLASGTGGRGTEAFF
TRBJ1-1,TRBV9,-,TRBD1,TGTGCCAGCAGCGTCGGACAGGACACTGAAGCTTTCTTT,CASSVGQDTEAFF
TRBJ1-5,TRBV19,-,-,TGTGCCAGTAGGGAGGGCAGCAATCAGCCCCAGCATTTT,CASREGSNQPQHF
TRBJ2-5,TRBV5-6,-,-,TGTGCCAGCAGCTTGGGGGGCCGCCAGACCCAGTACTTC,CASSLGGRQTQYF
TRBJ2-5,TRBV7-8,-,-,TGTGCCAGCAGCTTCGGACTGAGACAAGAGACCCAGTACTTC,CASSFGLRQETQYF
TRBJ1-2,TRBV6-1,-,TRBD1,TGTGCCAGCAGTGAACACGGGACAGCAAATAACTATGGCTACACCTTC,CASSEHGTANNYGYTF
TRBJ1-1,TRBV6-5,-,-,TGTGCCAGCAGGAGACAGGATAAAGGGGCTTTCTTT,CASRRQDKGAFF
TRBJ1-2,TRBV11-2,once,-,TGTGCCAGCAGCTTAGACCCGACAGTCTTTTTCCACTATGGCTACACCTTC,CASSLDPTVFFHYGYTF
TRBJ2-3,TRBV7-9,-,-,TGTGCCAGCAGCTCGGGACTGCCAGAGTATACGCAGTATTTT,CASSSGLPEYTQYF
TRBJ1-6,TRBV19,-,-,TGTGCCAGTTGCCTGGGTGGAGGGAACAATTCACCCCTCCACTTT,CASCLGGGNNSPLHF
TRBJ1-2,TRBV3-1/TRBV3-2,-,-,TGTGCCAGCAGCCAAACAGCACGTGGCTACACCTTC,CASSQTARGYTF
TRBJ1-2,TRBV2,-,TRBD1,TGTGCCAGCAGTGAACAGGGACAGAGCTATGGCTACACCTTC,CASSEQGQSYGYTF
TRBJ1-2,TRBV19,-,-,TGTGCCAGTAGTCCGACTCTGAGGGCGGGCTACACCTTC,CASSPTLRAGYTF
TRBJ1-2,TRBV28,-,TRBD1,TGTGCCAGCAGAGGGACAGGGTGGAACTATGGCTACACCTTC,CASRGTGWNYGYTF
TRBJ2-7,TRBV3-1/TRBV3-2,-,-,TGTGCCAGCAGCCAAGGACCCGACGAGGCCCACGAGCAGTACTTC,CASSQGPDEAHEQYF
TRBJ2-3,TRBV14,-,-,TGTGCCAGCAGCCAACACAGCGGGCTTAGCACAGATACGCAGTATTTT,CASSQHSGLSTDTQYF
TRBJ2-7,TRBV5-1,-,TRBD2,TGCGCCAGCAGCACGGGACTAGCGGGGGGCCACGGGTACGAGCAGTACTTC,CASSTGLAGGHGYEQYF
TRBJ1-5,TRBV4-1,-,-,TGCGCCAGCAGCCCCCTGGGCCTCAATCAGCCCCAGCATTTT,CASSPLGLNQPQHF
TRBJ2-1,TRBV5-1,-,-,TGCGCCAGCAGCTACAGGGTTTTTTCGGCGAATGAGCAGTTCTTC,CASSYRVFSANEQFF
TRBJ2-7,TRBV12-3/TRBV12-4,-,TRBD2,TGTGCCAGCATCGGGGGGGCCCCCTACGAGCAGTACTTC,CASIGGAPYEQYF